These 24 T cell receptor beta chains came from one sample sequenced in a study of regulatory T cells in long-lasting Graves disease. Arm-PCR with iRepertoire HTBI primers amplified the CDR3 regions for these TCR beta libraries. TCRdb fed the multiplex PCR reads into MiXCR, producing one record per CDR3 protein. Of 400,000 to 450,000 distinct CDR3 sequences listed, 16% are singletons. Specified time point: newly diagnosed GD, antithyroid drugs for less than 3 months. From PBMCs, RNA was extracted and then used to make the TCR library. These records were also assigned to another study, of T cells in Graves' hyperthyroidism and ophthalmopathy.

The sample here was peripheral blood mononuclear cells (PBMCs), taken at new diagnosis, from a patient treated with antithyroid drugs. All receptors come from a woman in her 30s with Graves disease.

This chain uses TRBV27 with TRBJ2-1; 7 nucleotides match TRBD1. Trimming took 10 bases from V and 8 from J; bases not matched to a gene: 11. The CDR3 loop spans 13 amino acids. In germline, CDR1 is MNHEY, CDR2 SMNVEV (reference sequence). CDR3 region: CAIRGTRGDEQFF. The CDR3 nucleotides read TGTGCCATCAGGGGGACCCGCGGCGATGAGCAGTTCTTC.

This clonotype was counted many times. The rearrangement uses TRBV11-2 and TRBJ1-1, with TRBD1 as a possible D gene (6 bases). Germline lookup yields CDR1 SGHAT and CDR2 FQNNGV. V was pared by 2 bases and J by 1 base, with 11 bases between. The CDR3 has 15 residues. The CDR3 coding sequence is TGTGCCAGCAGCTTATGGGGGCGGAAGAACACTGAAGCTTTCTTT. This gives the protein CASSLWGRKNTEAFF.

This clonotype has only a few counts. The chain is built from TRBV7-2 and TRBJ2-7, with 10 positions matching TRBD2. This CDR3 spans 14 amino acids. Germline V gives CDR1 SGHTA, CDR2 FQGNSA. V dropped 5 bases and J dropped 4; count of bases not matched to a gene: 5. CDR3 sequence (DNA): TGTGCCAGCAGCGCACTAGCGGGACCGTACGAGCAGTACTTC. Protein: CASSALAGPYEQYF.

For this clonotype: This may be a read error: a much more frequent sequence differs by one nucleotide. The CDR3 reads CAISMTLVVAGGYNEQFF. The CDR3 DNA follows: TGTGCCATCAGCATGACCCTAGTGGTAGCGGGAGGCTACAATGAGCAGTTCTTC. This chain joins TRBV10-3 and TRBJ2-1; 10 bases fit TRBD2. Germline assignment: CDR1 ENHRY and CDR2 SYGVKD. This CDR3 spans 18 amino acids. The trim removed 6 bases at V and 3 bases at J, leaving 14 bases unmatched.

This clonotype has at least ten counts. This chain uses TRBV20-1 with TRBJ2-3; perhaps TRBD2 as D (5 bases). The CDR3 consists of 15 residues. The V and J ends lost 5 bases and 0 bases respectively, with 15 bases between them. Germline V CDR1 and CDR2: DFQATT, SNEGSKA (reference sequence). The CDR3 DNA sequence: TGCAGTGCTCCCTCCCGCTCGGGAAGCACAGATACGCAGTATTTT. Amino acid sequence: CSAPSRSGSTDTQYF.

This clonotype was counted only a few times. V is TRBV7-2 and J is TRBJ2-7; 9 nucleotides align to TRBD2. CDR1 SGHTA and CDR2 FQGNSA come from the germline V gene. The CDR3 length is 16 residues. The ends lost 5 bases at V and 2 bases at J; junction bases unmatched: 10. The CDR3 nucleotides are TGTGCCAGCAGCCGTAGCGGGAGCCCCGGCCCCTACGAGCAGTACTTC. Translated: CASSRSGSPGPYEQYF.

The chain combines TRBV19 with TRBJ1-5; TRBD1 agrees at 10 bases. The V gene end was trimmed by 8 bases and the J gene end by 0 bases; junction bases not matched to a gene: 16. This CDR3 has 19 residues. Germline values: CDR1 LNHDA, CDR2 SQIVND (reference sequence). The CDR3 spells CASFIRDRGAVASNQPQHF. The CDR3 nucleotides read TGTGCCAGTTTTATCCGGGACAGGGGCGCGGTGGCTAGCAATCAGCCCCAGCATTTT.

This clonotype was observed at least ten times. The J gene is TRBJ2-5, the V gene TRBV5-6; D possibly corresponds to TRBD1 (6 bases). Trimming removed 5 bases from V and 2 bases from J, with 16 bases in between. The CDR3 runs 15 residues. Germline CDR1 SGHDT, CDR2 YYEEEE. The chain's CDR3 is CASRSQGTQQETQYF. The CDR3 nucleotides read TGTGCCAGCAGGAGCCAAGGGACACAACAAGAGACCCAGTACTTC.

With regard to this clonotype: A much larger clone sits a single nucleotide away, making a read error possible. The rearrangement uses TRBV27 and TRBJ2-1; D is tentatively TRBD1 or TRBD2 (5 bases each). V lost 8 bases, J lost 10 bases, and 24 bases lay in between. Germline V gives CDR1 MNHEY, CDR2 SMNVEV (reference sequence). This CDR3 comprises 15 residues. The CDR3 loop is CASWGRGANSYEQFF. CDR3 coding DNA: TGTGCCAGCTGGGGGAGAGGCGCTAACTCCTACGAGCAGTTCTTC.

The V and J genes are TRBV10-1 and TRBJ2-2; D perhaps matches TRBD1 (5 bases). The ends were cut back, 4 bases at V and 2 bases at J, with 8 bases in the middle. The CDR3 spans 14 residues. Germline-derived CDR1 and CDR2 are WNHNN and SYGVQD (reference sequence). CDR3 in amino acids: CASSAWTNTGELFF. CDR3 bases: TGCGCCAGCAGTGCGTGGACAAACACCGGGGAGCTGTTTTTT.

This clonotype was counted ten times or more. This chain uses TRBV11-2 with TRBJ2-7; D could derive from TRBD1 or TRBD2 (5 bases each). The V gene's germline CDR1 is SGHAT and CDR2 FQNNGV. The CDR3 extends over 15 amino acids. Trimming cost V 4 bases and J 11 bases, with 24 bases left between them. As DNA, the CDR3 is TGTGCCAGCAGCTCAGGGACGGAACCCCCCCTGAAGGAGTACTTC. This gives the protein CASSSGTEPPLKEYF.

In this sample, this clonotype turned up many times. This chain joins TRBV9 and TRBJ2-5; maybe TRBD1 (6 bases). The V and J ends lost 0 bases and 5 bases respectively, with 8 bases between them. CDR1 is SGDLS and CDR2 is YYNGEE in the germline V gene. This CDR3 spans 13 amino acids. Written as DNA, the CDR3 is TGTGCCAGCAGCGTAGGGGGGCGGGAGACCCAGTACTTC. This gives the protein CASSVGGRETQYF. Full variable domain (missing parts from reference TRBV9 and TRBJ2-5): DSGVTQTPKHLITATGQRVTLRCSPRSGDLSVYWYQQSLDQGLQFLIQYYNGEERAKGNILERFSAQQFPDLHSELNLSSLELGDSALYFCASSVGGRETQYFGPGTRLLVL.

This clonotype was seen many times. The rearrangement joins TRBV10-1 to TRBJ1-3; unclear D gene. The CDR3 extends over 14 amino acids. Germline values: CDR1 WNHNN, CDR2 SYGVQD (reference sequence). V was clipped by 2 bases and J by 2 bases, with 7 bases between them. The CDR3 DNA reads as TGCGCCAGCAGTGAGCTGGGTCCTGGAAACACCATATATTTT. Amino acids: CASSELGPGNTIYF.

This clonotype was seen a few times. The V call is TRBV7-9, the J call TRBJ2-7, with D perhaps matching TRBD2 (6 bases). Trimming shortened V by 1 base and J by 6 bases, and 16 bases separated the two germline ends. The CDR3 spans 15 residues. Per the germline V gene, CDR1 is SEHNR and CDR2 is FQNEAQ (reference sequence). CDR3: CASSLGAPGLREQYF. In DNA, the CDR3 is TGTGCCAGCAGCTTAGGGGCACCGGGACTTCGCGAGCAGTACTTC.

The sample holds many counts of this clonotype. V is TRBV7-2 and J is TRBJ1-5; D not certain. CDR1 SGHTA and CDR2 FQGNSA come from the germline V gene. Trimming shortened V by 5 bases and J by 6 bases, and 14 bases separated the two germline ends. The CDR3 covers 14 residues. The CDR3 spells CASSIIGVGQPQHF. DNA of the CDR3: TGTGCCAGCAGCATAATTGGGGTAGGTCAGCCCCAGCATTTT. Supplemented by reference TRBV7-2 and TRBJ1-5, the full variable domain reads GAGVSQSPSNKVTEKGKDVELRCDPISGHTALYWYRQSLGQGLEFLIYFQGNSAPDKSGLPSDRFSAERTGGSVSTLTIQRTQQEDSAVYLCASSIIGVGQPQHFGDGTRLSIL.

This clonotype was picked up many times. The chain employs TRBV2 and TRBJ2-7, with TRBD2 matching 10 bases. The V gene's germline CDR1 is SNHLY and CDR2 FYNNEI. V lost 6 bases to trimming and J lost 2 bases; unmatched junction nucleotides: 7. CDR3 length: 15 amino acids. In DNA, the CDR3 is TGTGCCAGCAGGGACCTAGCGGGAGCCCCCTACGAGCAGTACTTC. Protein sequence: CASRDLAGAPYEQYF. The full variable domain, completed using reference TRBV2 and TRBJ2-7, is EPEVTQTPSHQVTQMGQEVILRCVPISNHLYFYWYRQILGQKVEFLVSFYNNEISEKSEIFDDQFSVERPDGSNFTLKIRSTKLEDSAMYFCASRDLAGAPYEQYFGPGTRLTVT.

This clonotype was found many times. The J gene is TRBJ1-2, the V gene TRBV6-9; maybe TRBD1 (5 bases). V was trimmed by 3 bases and J by 2 bases, leaving 16 bases between them. In germline, CDR1 is MNHGY, CDR2 SVAAGI. This CDR3 is 16 amino acids long. The CDR3 DNA reads TGTGCCAGCAGTTACCGGTCTCAGGGATCCAACTATGGCTACACCTTC. It encodes CASSYRSQGSNYGYTF.

The sample holds many counts of this clonotype. The chain links TRBV6-5 to TRBJ2-7; 7 nucleotides align to TRBD2. V shed 2 bases and J 2 bases; nucleotides not matched to a gene: 0. Germline V lookup: CDR1 MNHEY, CDR2 SVGAGI. The CDR3 runs to 13 residues. CDR3 sequence (DNA): TGTGCCAGCAGTTACGGACTAGCCTACGAGCAGTACTTC. It is translated as CASSYGLAYEQYF.

This clonotype was seen a few times. The chain carries TRBV6-2 or TRBV6-3 and TRBJ2-2; D call uncertain. The CDR3 has 13 amino acids. Germline CDR1 reads MNHEY; CDR2 reads SVGEGT. V dropped 2 bases and J dropped 5 bases, with 6 bases sitting between them. The CDR3 DNA reads as TGTGCCAGCAGTTACACAAGAACCGGGGAGCTGTTTTTT. Protein product: CASSYTRTGELFF.

The CDR3 DNA follows: TGTGCCAGCAGCGCTGAGAGGCTAGCGGGACAGACAGATACGCAGTATTTT. It yields the protein CASSAERLAGQTDTQYF. This chain joins TRBV9 and TRBJ2-3; 9 bases align to TRBD2. CDR3 length equals 17 residues. Trimming at V came to 3 bases and at J to 3 bases, leaving 11 bases not matched to a gene. Germline lookup yields CDR1 SGDLS and CDR2 YYNGEE.

This clonotype has a count of ten or more. CDR3 coding DNA: TGTGCCAGCAGTGAATTACGGGACCATCAGCCCCAGCATTTT. The encoded protein is CASSELRDHQPQHF. The chain joins TRBV2 to TRBJ1-5, with D perhaps TRBD1 (5 bases). The CDR3 runs 14 residues. Deletions cut 2 bases from V and 5 bases from J, with 10 bases between. Germline CDR1 SNHLY, CDR2 FYNNEI.

This clonotype was detected many times. The V call is TRBV5-1, the J call TRBJ1-2; TRBD1 matches 12 bases. The CDR3 spans 15 residues. V lost 6 bases to trimming and J lost 8 bases; unmatched junction nucleotides: 11. Germline V lookup: CDR1 SGHRS, CDR2 YFSETQ. CDR3 residues: CASTQPGQGAWGYTF. CDR3 in DNA: TGCGCCAGCACCCAGCCGGGACAGGGGGCATGGGGCTACACCTTC. The full variable domain, completed using reference TRBV5-1 and TRBJ1-2, is KAGVTQTPRYLIKTRGQQVTLSCSPISGHRSVSWYQQTPGQGLQFLFEYFSETQRNKGNFPGRFSGRQFSNSRSEMNVSTLELGDSALYLCASTQPGQGAWGYTFGSGTRLTVV.

The chain recombines TRBV9 with TRBJ2-7; 9 bases are shared with TRBD2. This CDR3 spans 13 amino acids. CDR1 is SGDLS and CDR2 is YYNGEE in the germline V gene. After removal of 0 bases from V and 9 bases from J, the junction contained 4 bases not matched to a gene. Written as DNA, the CDR3 is TGTGCCAGCAGCGTAGGGACTAGCGAGTTGCAGTACTTC. Encoded protein: CASSVGTSELQYF.

In regard to this clonotype: Possible read error: a much larger clone is one base away. The chain combines TRBV20-1 with TRBJ2-1; 8 bases are shared with TRBD2. This CDR3 has 19 residues. Trimming took 3 bases from V and 4 from J; bases not matched to a gene: 20. From germline, CDR1 is DFQATT and CDR2 SNEGSKA (reference sequence). The chain's CDR3 is CSASTPAGVNIFLYNEQFF. The CDR3 DNA reads TGCAGTGCTAGTACCCCAGCGGGAGTGAACATATTCCTTTACAATGAGCAGTTCTTC.